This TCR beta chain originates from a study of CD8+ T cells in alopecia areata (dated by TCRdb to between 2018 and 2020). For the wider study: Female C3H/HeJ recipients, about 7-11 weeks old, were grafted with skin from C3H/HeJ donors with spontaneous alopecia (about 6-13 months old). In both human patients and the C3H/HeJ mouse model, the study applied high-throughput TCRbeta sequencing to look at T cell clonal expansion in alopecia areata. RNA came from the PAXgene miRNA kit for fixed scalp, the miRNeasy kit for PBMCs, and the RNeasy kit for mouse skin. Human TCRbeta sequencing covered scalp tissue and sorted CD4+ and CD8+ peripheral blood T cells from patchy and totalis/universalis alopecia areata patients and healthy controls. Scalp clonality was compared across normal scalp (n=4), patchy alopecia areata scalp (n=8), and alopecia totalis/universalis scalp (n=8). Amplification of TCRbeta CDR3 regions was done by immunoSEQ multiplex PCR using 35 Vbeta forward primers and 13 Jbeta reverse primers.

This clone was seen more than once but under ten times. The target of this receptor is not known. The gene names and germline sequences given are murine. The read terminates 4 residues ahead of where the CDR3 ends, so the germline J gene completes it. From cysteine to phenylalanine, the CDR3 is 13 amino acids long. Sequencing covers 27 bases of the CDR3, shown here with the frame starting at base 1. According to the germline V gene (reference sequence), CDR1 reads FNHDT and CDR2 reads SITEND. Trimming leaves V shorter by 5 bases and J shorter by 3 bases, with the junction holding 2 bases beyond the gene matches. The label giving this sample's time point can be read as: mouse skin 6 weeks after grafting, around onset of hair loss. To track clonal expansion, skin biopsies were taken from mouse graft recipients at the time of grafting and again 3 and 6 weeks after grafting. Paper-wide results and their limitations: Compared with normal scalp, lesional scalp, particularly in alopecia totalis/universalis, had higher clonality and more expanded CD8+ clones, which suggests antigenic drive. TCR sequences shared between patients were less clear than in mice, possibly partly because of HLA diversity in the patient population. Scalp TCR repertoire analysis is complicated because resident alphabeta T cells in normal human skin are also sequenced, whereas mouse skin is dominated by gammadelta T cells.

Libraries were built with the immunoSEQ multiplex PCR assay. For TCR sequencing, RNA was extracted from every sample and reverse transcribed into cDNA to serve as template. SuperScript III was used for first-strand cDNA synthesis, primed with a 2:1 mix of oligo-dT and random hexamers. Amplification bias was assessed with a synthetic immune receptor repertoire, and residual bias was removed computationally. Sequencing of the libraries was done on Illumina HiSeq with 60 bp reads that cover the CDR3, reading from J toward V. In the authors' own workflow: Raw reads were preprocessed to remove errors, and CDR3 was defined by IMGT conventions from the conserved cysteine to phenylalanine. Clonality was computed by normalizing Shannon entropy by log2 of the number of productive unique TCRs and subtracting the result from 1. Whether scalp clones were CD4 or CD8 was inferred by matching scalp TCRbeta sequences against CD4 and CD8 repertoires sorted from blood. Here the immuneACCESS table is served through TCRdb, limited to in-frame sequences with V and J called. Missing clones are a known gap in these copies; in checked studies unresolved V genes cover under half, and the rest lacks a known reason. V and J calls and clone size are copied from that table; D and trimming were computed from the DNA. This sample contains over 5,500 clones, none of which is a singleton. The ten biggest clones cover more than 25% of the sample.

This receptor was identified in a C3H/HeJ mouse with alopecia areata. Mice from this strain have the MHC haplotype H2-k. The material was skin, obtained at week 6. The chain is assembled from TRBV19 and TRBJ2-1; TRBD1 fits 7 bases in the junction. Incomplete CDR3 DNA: TGTGCCAGCAGAGGGGACAGCTATGCT. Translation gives CASRGDSYA. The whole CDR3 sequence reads CASRGDSYAEQFF.